The entry below describes one T cell receptor beta chain. Its antigen is unidentified. Germline lookup yields CDR1 SGHRS and CDR2 YFSETQ. This CDR3 is 15 amino acids long. Deletions cut 0 bases from V and 2 bases from J, with 10 bases between. Amplification used 60 Vbeta primers and 13 Jbeta primers. This table comes from immunoSEQ multiplex PCR, and its TCRdb copy is limited to in-frame clones, with some not included. The sample includes 110,000 to 150,000 clones, around 80% of them seen just once. This sample was taken from a study of cytomegalovirus exposure and HLA in healthy donors. Study-wide context: Among about 380 genotyped donors, roughly 80% fell in the Caucasian-associated ancestry cluster.

Study findings and constraints: An ancestry cluster, one associated with Asian ancestry, reportedly showed fewer N-insertions than the approximately 650-donor mean in a later analysis. Per a later analysis, fewer than 20,000 TCR beta sequences showed association with HLA alleles at 0.05 false discovery rate.

Sequencing input: PBMCs. V usage is TRBV5-1 and J usage is TRBJ2-3; D is uncertain. This receptor was obtained from a woman aged 45-65 years in good health and CMV-seropositive. CDR3 protein: CASSLGLVLTDTQYF. DNA for the CDR3: TGCGCCAGCAGCTTGGGTCTAGTGCTCACAGATACGCAGTATTTT. Full variable domain (remainder filled in from reference TRBV5-1 and TRBJ2-3): KAGVTQTPRYLIKTRGQQVTLSCSPISGHRSVSWYQQTPGQGLQFLFEYFSETQRNKGNFPGRFSGRQFSNSRSEMNVSTLELGDSALYLCASSLGLVLTDTQYFGPGTRLTVL.